This TCR beta chain was documented in a study of cytomegalovirus exposure and HLA in healthy donors. The PCR ran on 60 Vbeta and 13 Jbeta primers. Libraries were prepared by immunoSEQ multiplex PCR; TCRdb keeps only in-frame clonotypes and omits some of them. The sample consists of 150,000 to 200,000 clones, 65% to 85% of them appearing once. Findings and limits, study-wide: Some segments of the V type, notably TRBV6-2 and TRBV6-3, were excluded as indistinguishable.

Trimming stripped 0 bases from V and 5 bases from J, with 8 bases between. The CDR3 extends over 14 amino acids. CDR1 is SGHRS, CDR2 YFSETQ, per germline. On this clone: The target antigen is unknown.

The rearrangement joins TRBV5-1 to TRBJ1-4; no reliable D call. The origin of this receptor is a woman in her 30s in good health and CMV-seropositive. Sequenced material: PBMCs. CDR3 residues: CASSLDSRNEKLFF. DNA for the CDR3: TGCGCCAGCAGCTTGGACTCCCGAAATGAAAAACTGTTTTTT.